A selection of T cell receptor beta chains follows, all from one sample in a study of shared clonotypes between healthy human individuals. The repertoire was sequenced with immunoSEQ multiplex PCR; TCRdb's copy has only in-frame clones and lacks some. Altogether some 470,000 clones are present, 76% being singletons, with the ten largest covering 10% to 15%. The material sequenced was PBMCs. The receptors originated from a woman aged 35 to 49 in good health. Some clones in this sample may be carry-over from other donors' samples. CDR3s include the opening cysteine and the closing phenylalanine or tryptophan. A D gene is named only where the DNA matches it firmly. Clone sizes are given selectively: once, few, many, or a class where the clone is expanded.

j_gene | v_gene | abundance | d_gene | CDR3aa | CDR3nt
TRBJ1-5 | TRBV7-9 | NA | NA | CASSQGAQPQHF | TGTGCCAGCAGCCAAGGGGCCCAGCCCCAGCATTTT
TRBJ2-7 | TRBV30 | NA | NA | CAWEEAGRTYEQYF | TGTGCCTGGGAAGAGGCGGGGCGGACCTACGAGCAGTACTTC
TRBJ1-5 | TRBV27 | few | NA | CASSSLLGGDQPQHF | TGTGCCAGCAGTAGCCTGCTCGGGGGAGATCAGCCCCAGCATTTT
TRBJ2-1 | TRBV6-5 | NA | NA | CASSYSMGQGVNEQFF | TGTGCCAGCAGTTACTCGATGGGGCAAGGTGTTAATGAGCAGTTCTTC
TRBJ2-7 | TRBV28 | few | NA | CASSSLTAGNEQYF | TGTGCCAGCAGTAGTTTAACCGCGGGCAACGAGCAGTACTTC
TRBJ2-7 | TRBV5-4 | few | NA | CASSPRLDTYEQYF | TGTGCCAGCAGCCCACGACTAGATACCTACGAGCAGTACTTC
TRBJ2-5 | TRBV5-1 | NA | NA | CASSLDGQSAETQYF | TGCGCCAGCAGCTTGGACGGACAGTCCGCGGAGACCCAGTACTTC
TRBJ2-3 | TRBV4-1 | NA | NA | CASSQSDTQYF | TGTGCCAGCAGCCAATCAGATACGCAGTATTTT
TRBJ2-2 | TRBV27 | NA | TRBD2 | CASSRASGGNTGELFF | TGTGCCAGCAGTAGAGCTAGCGGGGGGAACACCGGGGAGCTGTTTTTT
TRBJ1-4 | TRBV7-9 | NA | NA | CASSLVVEEKLFF | TGTGCCAGCAGCTTAGTTGTAGAGGAAAAACTGTTTTTT
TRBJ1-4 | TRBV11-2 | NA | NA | CASSSSRVTVEKLFF | TGTGCCAGCAGCTCCTCAAGGGTAACGGTCGAAAAACTGTTTTTT
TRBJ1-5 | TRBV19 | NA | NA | CASSTNRAHSNQPQHF | TGTGCCAGTAGTACAAACAGGGCTCATAGCAATCAGCCCCAGCATTTT
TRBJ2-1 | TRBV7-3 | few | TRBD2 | CASSLRLASNEQFF | TGTGCCAGCAGCTTAAGACTAGCGAGCAATGAGCAGTTCTTC
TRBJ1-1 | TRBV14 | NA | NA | CASSQWGPTEAFF | TGTGCCAGCAGCCAGTGGGGACCCACTGAAGCTTTCTTT
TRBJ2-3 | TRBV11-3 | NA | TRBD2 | CASSRGGTSGMADTQYF | TGTGCCAGCAGCCGGGGGGGGACTAGCGGGATGGCAGATACGCAGTATTTT
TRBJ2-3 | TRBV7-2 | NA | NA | CASSPSRADTQYF | TGTGCCAGCAGCCCTTCGAGAGCAGATACGCAGTATTTT
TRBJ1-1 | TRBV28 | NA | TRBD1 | CASSLPDRGWTEAFF | TGTGCCAGCAGTCTCCCGGACAGGGGTTGGACTGAAGCTTTCTTT
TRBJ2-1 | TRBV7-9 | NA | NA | CASGAIPGSSYNEQFF | TGTGCCAGCGGCGCCATACCGGGGAGCTCCTACAATGAGCAGTTCTTC
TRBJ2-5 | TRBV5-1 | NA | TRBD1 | CASSRDRDETQYF | TGCGCCAGCAGCCGGGACAGGGATGAGACCCAGTACTTC
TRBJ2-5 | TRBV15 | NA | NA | CATSTLGQETQYF | TGTGCCACCAGCACCCTGGGACAAGAGACCCAGTACTTC
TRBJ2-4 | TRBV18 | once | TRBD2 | CASSPPVAGVSKNIQYF | TGTGCCAGCTCACCACCAGTAGCGGGAGTTTCCAAAAACATTCAGTACTTC
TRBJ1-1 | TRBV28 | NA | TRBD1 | CASSSPGTGNFEAFF | TGTGCCAGCAGTTCCCCCGGGACAGGGAATTTTGAAGCTTTCTTT